These 18 T cell receptor beta chains share one sample of origin, sequenced in a study of shared clonotypes between healthy human individuals. The table came from immunoSEQ multiplex PCR; TCRdb's copy has only in-frame clones and leaves some out. Among more than 1 million clones listed, 78% were seen once. Source material: memory CD4+ T cells from PBMCs. Subset described: CD45RA-negative fraction. The source of these receptors is a young man in good health. Some clones in this sample may be carry-over from other donors' samples.

A few counts support this clone. The chain combines TRBV11-3 with TRBJ1-1; 8 bases match TRBD1. The CDR3 totals 15 residues. J lost 2 bases, V lost 5 bases, and 7 bases had no gene match. Germline V lookup: CDR1 SGHNT, CDR2 YENEEA. CDR3: CASSTGQGDNTEAFF. CDR3 DNA sequence: TGTGCCAGCAGCACCGGACAGGGAGACAACACTGAAGCTTTCTTT.

The chain combines TRBV30 with TRBJ1-4; D is unresolved. This CDR3 has 19 residues. Per the germline V gene, CDR1 is GTSNPN and CDR2 is SVGIG (reference sequence). Trimming removed 2 bases from V and 0 bases from J, with 22 bases in between. The CDR3 bases are TGTGCCTGGAGTCGACAAGGAGGGAGTCTTACCTCAACTAATGAAAAACTGTTTTTT. Its translation is CAWSRQGGSLTSTNEKLFF.

The chain recombines TRBV4-2 with TRBJ2-5, with D maybe TRBD1 (6 bases). V lost 3 bases and J lost 1, with 15 bases in between. The CDR3 is 16 amino acids. Germline CDR1 is LGHNA and CDR2 is YNFKEQ. CDR3 amino acids: CASSQGTSSLQETQYF. CDR3 in DNA: TGTGCCAGCAGCCAGGGGACAAGCAGCCTCCAAGAGACCCAGTACTTC.

The gene calls are TRBV28 and TRBJ2-3; D unresolved. Trimming removed 4 bases at V and 0 bases at J, with 8 bases between. Germline lookup yields CDR1 MDHEN and CDR2 SYDVKM. This CDR3 is 14 amino acids long. Written as DNA, the CDR3 is TGTGCCAGCAGTTCCCGGGTTAGCACAGATACGCAGTATTTT. Encoded protein: CASSSRVSTDTQYF.

This chain links TRBV7-9 with TRBJ2-7; 10 bases align to TRBD2. The CDR3 is 14 residues long. Germline V gene data show CDR1 as SEHNR and CDR2 as FQNEAQ (reference sequence). Losses at the gene ends were 5 bases for V and 5 bases for J; bases not matched to a gene: 6. For the CDR3, the DNA is TGTGCCAGCAGCCCCGGGACTAGCGTAGACGAGCAGTACTTC. Amino acid sequence: CASSPGTSVDEQYF.

The rearrangement joins TRBV2 to TRBJ1-2; 7 nucleotides align to TRBD1. Trimming cost V 6 bases and J 0 bases; bases outside gene matches: 4. The CDR3 is 14 amino acids. CDR1 SNHLY and CDR2 FYNNEI come from the germline V gene. CDR3 DNA: TGTGCCAGCAGAAGGGACAGCTCTAACTATGGCTACACCTTC. This sequence encodes CASRRDSSNYGYTF.

The sample holds a few counts of this clone. DNA of the CDR3: TGCGCCAGCAGCCATCGCGTCCGGGACTACACAGATACGCAGTATTTT. Its protein product is CASSHRVRDYTDTQYF. The chain carries TRBV4-1 and TRBJ2-3, with TRBD2 matching over 7 bases. CDR1 and CDR2 from the germline V gene are MGHRA and YSYEKL. The V gene end was trimmed by 3 bases and the J gene end by 2 bases; junction bases not matched to a gene: 8. CDR3 length: 16 residues.

The chain carries TRBV19 and TRBJ2-3; no clear D. Germline CDR1 and CDR2: LNHDA and SQIVND (reference sequence). The ends were cut back, 6 bases at V and 2 bases at J, with 15 bases in the middle. The CDR3 is made up of 15 amino acids. Here the CDR3 reads CASRRRGLITDTQYF. CDR3 coding DNA: TGTGCCAGTAGGCGACGCGGCCTCATCACAGATACGCAGTATTTT.

The J gene is TRBJ2-3, the V gene TRBV9; maybe TRBD1 (5 bases). Germline CDR1 reads SGDLS; CDR2 reads YYNGEE. Trimming removed 1 base at V and 2 bases at J, with 11 bases between. The CDR3 has 15 amino acids. The chain's CDR3 is CASSVRAGNTDTQYF. The CDR3 nucleotides are TGTGCCAGCAGCGTACGGGCAGGGAACACAGATACGCAGTATTTT.

The chain couples TRBV28 to TRBJ2-7; D may be TRBD1 or TRBD2 (7 bases each). This CDR3 spans 15 amino acids. Germline V gives CDR1 MDHEN, CDR2 SYDVKM. V was cut by 6 bases and J by 7 bases, with 22 bases left in between. CDR3 protein: CASRPTGAGVGEQYF. CDR3 nucleotides: TGTGCCAGCAGACCCACAGGGGCGGGAGTGGGGGAGCAGTACTTC. Variable domain in full (rest from reference TRBV28 and TRBJ2-7): DVKVTQSSRYLVKRTGEKVFLECVQDMDHENMFWYRQDPGLGLRLIYFSYDVKMKEKGDIPEGYSVSREKKERFSLILESASTNQTSMYLCASRPTGAGVGEQYFGPGTRLTVT.

The chain carries TRBV18 and TRBJ1-6; D gene ambiguous. The CDR3 is 13 amino acids. V was trimmed by 10 bases and J by 2 bases, leaving 9 bases between them. Per the germline V gene, CDR1 is KGHSH and CDR2 is LQKENI. The CDR3 spells CATAVTYNSPLHF. The CDR3 DNA reads TGTGCCACAGCGGTGACCTATAATTCACCCCTCCACTTT. Full variable domain (rest looked up from reference TRBV18 and TRBJ1-6): NAGVMQNPRHLVRRRGQEARLRCSPMKGHSHVYWYRQLPEEGLKFMVYLQKENIIDESGMPKERFSAEFPKEGPSILRIQQVVRGDSAAYFCATAVTYNSPLHFGNGTRLTVT.

The chain links TRBV11-3 to TRBJ2-5; D could derive from TRBD1 or TRBD2 (5 bases each). Germline CDR1 is SGHNT and CDR2 is YENEEA. Trimming removed 6 bases at V and 4 bases at J, with 12 bases between. This CDR3 has 13 residues. The chain's CDR3 is CASSLGGGETQYF. DNA of the CDR3: TGTGCCAGCAGTCTGGGTGGGGGAGAGACCCAGTACTTC.

This clone was seen at least ten times. This chain connects TRBV5-1 to TRBJ2-3; 7 bases map to TRBD2. The V gene's germline CDR1 is SGHRS and CDR2 YFSETQ. The CDR3 runs to 17 residues. J was trimmed by 3 bases and V by 1 base; bases with no gene match: 11. CDR3 DNA: TGCGCCAGCAGCTTGAGGTATGGCGGGAGAAATACAGATACGCAGTATTTT. This encodes CASSLRYGGRNTDTQYF.

The chain links TRBV7-2 to TRBJ1-1; no reliable D call. V was cut by 3 bases and J by 0 bases, with 5 bases left in between. This CDR3 has 13 residues. Germline-derived CDR1 and CDR2 are SGHTA and FQGNSA. DNA of the CDR3: TGTGCCAGCAGCTTTACACTGAACACTGAAGCTTTCTTT. This gives the protein CASSFTLNTEAFF.

In regard to this clone: Other nucleotide sequences in the sample specify the same CDR3. The chain carries TRBV7-9 and TRBJ1-2; no reliable D call. The length of the CDR3 is 12 residues. V lost 3 bases, J lost 2 bases, and 4 bases lay in between. Germline V gene lookup returns CDR1 SEHNR and CDR2 FQNEAQ (reference sequence). CDR3 protein: CASSFTNYGYTF. The CDR3 DNA reads TGTGCCAGCAGCTTCACAAACTATGGCTACACCTTC.

The chain joins TRBV7-9 to TRBJ1-3; unclear D gene. V gave up 8 bases and J gave up 0 bases, with 14 bases separating them. CDR1 is SEHNR, CDR2 FQNEAQ, per germline (reference sequence). This CDR3 has 15 amino acids. The DNA for the CDR3 is TGTGCCAGCGCTCCCCCTTTTCGCTCTGGAAACACCATATATTTT. It codes for CASAPPFRSGNTIYF.

V and J are TRBV7-3 and TRBJ1-5, with D tentatively TRBD1 (5 bases). V dropped 2 bases and J dropped 4 bases, with 12 bases sitting between them. CDR3 length equals 15 residues. The germline gives CDR1 SGHTA, CDR2 FQGTGA. In DNA, the CDR3 is TGTGCCAGCAGCTTAGGGGACGTCCGAAATCAGCCCCAGCATTTT. As protein: CASSLGDVRNQPQHF. Looking up the rest from reference TRBV7-3 and TRBJ1-5 gives the full variable domain: GAGVSQTPSNKVTEKGKYVELRCDPISGHTALYWYRQSLGQGPEFLIYFQGTGAADDSGLPNDRFFAVRPEGSVSTLKIQRTERGDSAVYLCASSLGDVRNQPQHFGDGTRLSIL.

This CDR3 is CASSLRLAETQYF. CDR3 sequence (DNA): TGTGCCAGCAGTTTAAGACTAGCGGAGACCCAGTACTTC. J is TRBJ2-5 and V is TRBV28; 8 positions match TRBD2. The CDR3 sequence is 13 residues long. Germline V gene data show CDR1 as MDHEN and CDR2 as SYDVKM. With 2 bases clipped from V and 5 bases from J, the junction kept 1 base outside the gene matches.